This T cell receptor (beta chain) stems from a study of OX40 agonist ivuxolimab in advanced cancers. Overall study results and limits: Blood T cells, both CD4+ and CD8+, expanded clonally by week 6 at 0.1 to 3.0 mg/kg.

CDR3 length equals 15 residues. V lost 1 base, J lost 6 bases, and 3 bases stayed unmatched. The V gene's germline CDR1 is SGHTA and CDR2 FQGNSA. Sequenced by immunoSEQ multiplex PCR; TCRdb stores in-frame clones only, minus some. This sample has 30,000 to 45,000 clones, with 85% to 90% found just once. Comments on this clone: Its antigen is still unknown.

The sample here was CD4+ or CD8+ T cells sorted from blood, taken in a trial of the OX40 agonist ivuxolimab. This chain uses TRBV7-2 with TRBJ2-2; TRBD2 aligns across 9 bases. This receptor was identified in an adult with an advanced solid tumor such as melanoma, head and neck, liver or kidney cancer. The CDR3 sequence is CASSLVSGGAGELFF. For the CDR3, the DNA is TGTGCCAGCAGCTTAGTTAGCGGGGGAGCCGGGGAGCTGTTTTTT.